This entry features one T cell receptor beta chain sequence. Per the germline V gene, CDR1 is SNHLY and CDR2 is FYNNEI. This CDR3 spans 13 amino acids. V lost 7 bases and J 1 base, leaving 11 bases between the germline ends. The data were taken from a study of cytomegalovirus exposure and HLA in healthy donors. A multiplex PCR was run with 60 Vbeta primers and 13 Jbeta primers. Method: immunoSEQ multiplex PCR; TCRdb's copy keeps in-frame clones and lacks some. In the table there are 200,000 or so clones, approximately 80% of which are singletons. The sequenced sample consisted of PBMCs. The V call is TRBV2, the J call TRBJ2-7; D might be TRBD2 (6 bases). The receptor comes from a woman under 30 in good health and CMV-seropositive. The CDR3 DNA follows: TGTGCCAGCACCCACGGGACTTCCTACGAGCAGTACTTC. It yields the protein CASTHGTSYEQYF.